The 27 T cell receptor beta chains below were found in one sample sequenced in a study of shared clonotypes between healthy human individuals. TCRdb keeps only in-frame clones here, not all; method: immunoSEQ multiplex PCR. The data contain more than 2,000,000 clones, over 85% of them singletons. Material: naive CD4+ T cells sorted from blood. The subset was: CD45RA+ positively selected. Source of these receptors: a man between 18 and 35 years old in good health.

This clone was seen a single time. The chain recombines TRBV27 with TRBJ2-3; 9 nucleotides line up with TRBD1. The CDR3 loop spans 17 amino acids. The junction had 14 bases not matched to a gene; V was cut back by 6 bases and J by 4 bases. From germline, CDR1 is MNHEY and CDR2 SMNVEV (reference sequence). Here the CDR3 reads CASSSIGTGNPADTQYF. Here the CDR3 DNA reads TGTGCCAGCAGCTCTATCGGGACAGGGAACCCCGCAGATACGCAGTATTTT.

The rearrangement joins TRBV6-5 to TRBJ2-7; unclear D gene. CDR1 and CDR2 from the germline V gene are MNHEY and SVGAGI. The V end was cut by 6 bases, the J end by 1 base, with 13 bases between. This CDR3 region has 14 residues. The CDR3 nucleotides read TGTGCCAGCAGCCAGTCTGGCCAGTCCTACGAGCAGTACTTC. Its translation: CASSQSGQSYEQYF.

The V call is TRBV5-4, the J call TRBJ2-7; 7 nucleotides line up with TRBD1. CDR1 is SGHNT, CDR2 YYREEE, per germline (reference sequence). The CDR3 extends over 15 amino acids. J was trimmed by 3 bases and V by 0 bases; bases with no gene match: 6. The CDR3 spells CASSLATGALYEQYF. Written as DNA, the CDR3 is TGTGCCAGCAGCTTGGCCACAGGGGCCCTCTACGAGCAGTACTTC.

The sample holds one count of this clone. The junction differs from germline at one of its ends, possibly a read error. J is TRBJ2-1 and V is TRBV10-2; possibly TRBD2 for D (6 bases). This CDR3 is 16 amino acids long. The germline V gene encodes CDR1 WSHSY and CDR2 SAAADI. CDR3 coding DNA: TGCGTCAGCAGTGGGGGACTTTCTCCGTACGACAATGAGCAGTTCTTC. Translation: CVSSGGLSPYDNEQFF.

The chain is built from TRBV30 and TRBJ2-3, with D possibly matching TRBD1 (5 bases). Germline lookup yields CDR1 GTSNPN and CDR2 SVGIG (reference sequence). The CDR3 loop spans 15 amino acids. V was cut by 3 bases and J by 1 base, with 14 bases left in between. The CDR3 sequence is CAWRAGHLRTDTQYF. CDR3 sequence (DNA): TGTGCCTGGAGGGCAGGACACTTACGCACAGATACGCAGTATTTT.

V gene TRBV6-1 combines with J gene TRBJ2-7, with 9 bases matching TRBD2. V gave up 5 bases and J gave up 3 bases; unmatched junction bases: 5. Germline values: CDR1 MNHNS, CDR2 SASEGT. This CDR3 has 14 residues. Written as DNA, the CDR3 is TGTGCCAGCAGTTCGCTAGCGGGAATCTACGAGCAGTACTTC. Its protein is CASSSLAGIYEQYF.

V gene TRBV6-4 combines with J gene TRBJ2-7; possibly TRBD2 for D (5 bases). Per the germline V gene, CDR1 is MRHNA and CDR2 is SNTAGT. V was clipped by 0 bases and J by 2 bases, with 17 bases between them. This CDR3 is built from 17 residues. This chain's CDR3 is CASSDSMSGSMTYEQYF. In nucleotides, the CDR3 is TGTGCCAGCAGTGACTCAATGTCGGGGTCCATGACCTACGAGCAGTACTTC.

DNA of the CDR3: TGTGCCGGTACACGGACAGGGATGAACACTGAAGCTTTCTTT. It specifies CAGTRTGMNTEAFF. The V call is TRBV6-1, the J call TRBJ1-1, with 8 nucleotides matching TRBD1. The germline V gene has CDR1 MNHNS and CDR2 SASEGT. This CDR3 contains 14 residues. With 11 bases clipped from V and 0 bases from J, the junction kept 8 bases outside the gene matches.

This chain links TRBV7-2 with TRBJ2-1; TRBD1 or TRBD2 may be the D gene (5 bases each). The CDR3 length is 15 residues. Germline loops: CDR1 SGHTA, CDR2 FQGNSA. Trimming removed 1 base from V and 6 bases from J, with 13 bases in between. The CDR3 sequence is CASSLVGVGGNEQFF. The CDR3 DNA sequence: TGTGCCAGCAGCTTAGTAGGGGTTGGGGGCAATGAGCAGTTCTTC.

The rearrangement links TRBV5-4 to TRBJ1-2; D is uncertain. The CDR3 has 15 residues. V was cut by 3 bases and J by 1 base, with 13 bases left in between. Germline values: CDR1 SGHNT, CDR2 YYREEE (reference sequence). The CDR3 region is CASSSGTDGNYGYTF. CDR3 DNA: TGTGCCAGCAGCTCCGGTACGGACGGTAACTATGGCTACACCTTC. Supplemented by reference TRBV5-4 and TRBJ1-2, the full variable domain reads ETGVTQSPTHLIKTRGQQVTLRCSSQSGHNTVSWYQQALGQGPQFIFQYYREEENGRGNFPPRFSGLQFPNYSSELNVNALELDDSALYLCASSSGTDGNYGYTFGSGTRLTVV.

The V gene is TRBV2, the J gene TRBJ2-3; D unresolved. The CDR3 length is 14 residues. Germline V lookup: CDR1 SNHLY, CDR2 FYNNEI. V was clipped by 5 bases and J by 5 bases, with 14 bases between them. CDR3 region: CASSFHRSIDTQYF. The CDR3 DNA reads TGTGCCAGCAGTTTCCATCGGTCGATAGATACGCAGTATTTT.

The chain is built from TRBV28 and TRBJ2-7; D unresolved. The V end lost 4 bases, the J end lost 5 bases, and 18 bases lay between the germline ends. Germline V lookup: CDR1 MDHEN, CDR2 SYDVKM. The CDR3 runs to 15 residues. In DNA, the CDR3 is TGTGCCAGCAGTTCCCCTAAAGGCCAGAGGCACGAGCAGTACTTC. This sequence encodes CASSSPKGQRHEQYF. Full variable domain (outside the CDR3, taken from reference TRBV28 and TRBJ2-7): DVKVTQSSRYLVKRTGEKVFLECVQDMDHENMFWYRQDPGLGLRLIYFSYDVKMKEKGDIPEGYSVSREKKERFSLILESASTNQTSMYLCASSSPKGQRHEQYFGPGTRLTVT.

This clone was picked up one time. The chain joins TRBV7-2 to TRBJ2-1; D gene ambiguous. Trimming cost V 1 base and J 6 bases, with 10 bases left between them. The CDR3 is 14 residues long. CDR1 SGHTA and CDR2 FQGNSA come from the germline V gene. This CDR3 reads CASSLEADLNEQFF. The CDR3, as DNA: TGTGCCAGCAGCTTAGAGGCGGATCTCAATGAGCAGTTCTTC. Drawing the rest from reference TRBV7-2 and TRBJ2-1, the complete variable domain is GAGVSQSPSNKVTEKGKDVELRCDPISGHTALYWYRQSLGQGLEFLIYFQGNSAPDKSGLPSDRFSAERTGGSVSTLTIQRTQQEDSAVYLCASSLEADLNEQFFGPGTRLTVL.

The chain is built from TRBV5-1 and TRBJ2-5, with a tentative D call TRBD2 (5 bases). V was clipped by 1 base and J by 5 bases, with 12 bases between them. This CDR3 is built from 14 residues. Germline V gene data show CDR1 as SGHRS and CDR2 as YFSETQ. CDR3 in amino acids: CASSLSGLRETQYF. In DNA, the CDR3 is TGCGCCAGCAGCTTGAGCGGATTACGGGAGACCCAGTACTTC.

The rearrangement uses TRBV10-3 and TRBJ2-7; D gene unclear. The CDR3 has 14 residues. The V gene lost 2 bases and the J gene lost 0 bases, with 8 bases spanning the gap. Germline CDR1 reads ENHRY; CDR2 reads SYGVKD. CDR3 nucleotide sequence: TGTGCCATCAGTGAGAATCCCAGCTCCTACGAGCAGTACTTC. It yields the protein CAISENPSSYEQYF.

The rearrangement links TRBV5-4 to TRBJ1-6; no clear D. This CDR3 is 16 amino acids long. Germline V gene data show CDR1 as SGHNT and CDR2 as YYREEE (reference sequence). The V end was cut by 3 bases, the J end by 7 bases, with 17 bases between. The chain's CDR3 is CASSSDTTGGNSPLHF. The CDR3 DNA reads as TGTGCCAGCAGCTCCGACACCACCGGTGGAAATTCACCCCTCCACTTT. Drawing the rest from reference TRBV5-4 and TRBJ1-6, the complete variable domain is ETGVTQSPTHLIKTRGQQVTLRCSSQSGHNTVSWYQQALGQGPQFIFQYYREEENGRGNFPPRFSGLQFPNYSSELNVNALELDDSALYLCASSSDTTGGNSPLHFGNGTRLTVT.

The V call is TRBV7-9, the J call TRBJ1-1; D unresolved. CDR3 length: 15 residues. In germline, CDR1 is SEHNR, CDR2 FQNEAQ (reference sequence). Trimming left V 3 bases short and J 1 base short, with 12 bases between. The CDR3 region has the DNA TGTGCCAGCAGCTTCGGTAGGACGGAGAACACTGAAGCTTTCTTT. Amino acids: CASSFGRTENTEAFF.

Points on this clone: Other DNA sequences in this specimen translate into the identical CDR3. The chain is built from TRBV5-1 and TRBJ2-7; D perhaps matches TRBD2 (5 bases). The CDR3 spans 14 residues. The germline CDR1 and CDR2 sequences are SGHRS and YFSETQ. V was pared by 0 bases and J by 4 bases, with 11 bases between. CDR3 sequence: CASSLAGGPYEQYF. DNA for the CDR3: TGCGCCAGCAGCTTGGCCGGCGGGCCGTACGAGCAGTACTTC.

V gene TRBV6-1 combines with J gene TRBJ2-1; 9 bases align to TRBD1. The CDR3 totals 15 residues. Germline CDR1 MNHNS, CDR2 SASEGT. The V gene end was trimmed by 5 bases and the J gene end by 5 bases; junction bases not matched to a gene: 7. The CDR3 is CASSLGQGRNNEQFF. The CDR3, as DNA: TGTGCCAGCAGTCTCGGACAGGGGAGAAACAATGAGCAGTTCTTC.

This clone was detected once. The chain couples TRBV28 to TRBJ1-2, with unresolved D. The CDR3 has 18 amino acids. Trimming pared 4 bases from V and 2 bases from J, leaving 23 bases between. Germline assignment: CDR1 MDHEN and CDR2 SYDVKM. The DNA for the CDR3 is TGTGCCAGCAGTTCAACCATCACAGCCCAGCGCCTCAACTATGGCTACACCTTC. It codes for CASSSTITAQRLNYGYTF.

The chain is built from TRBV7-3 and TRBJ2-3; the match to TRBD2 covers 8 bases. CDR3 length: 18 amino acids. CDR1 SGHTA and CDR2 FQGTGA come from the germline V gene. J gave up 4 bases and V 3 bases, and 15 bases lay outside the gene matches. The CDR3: CASSFRPAGARGADTQYF. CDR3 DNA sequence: TGTGCCAGCAGCTTCCGACCAGCGGGGGCTAGGGGCGCAGATACGCAGTATTTT.

The CDR3 DNA follows: TGTGCCAGCAGTCTCCGGACAGGGGACGGCTATGGCTACACCTTC. This codes for CASSLRTGDGYGYTF. This chain joins TRBV5-4 and TRBJ1-2; TRBD1 matches 9 bases. This CDR3 spans 15 amino acids. J lost 4 bases, V lost 5 bases, and 9 bases had no gene match. The germline V gene has CDR1 SGHNT and CDR2 YYREEE (reference sequence). The full variable domain, rest sourced from reference TRBV5-4 and TRBJ1-2, is ETGVTQSPTHLIKTRGQQVTLRCSSQSGHNTVSWYQQALGQGPQFIFQYYREEENGRGNFPPRFSGLQFPNYSSELNVNALELDDSALYLCASSLRTGDGYGYTFGSGTRLTVV.

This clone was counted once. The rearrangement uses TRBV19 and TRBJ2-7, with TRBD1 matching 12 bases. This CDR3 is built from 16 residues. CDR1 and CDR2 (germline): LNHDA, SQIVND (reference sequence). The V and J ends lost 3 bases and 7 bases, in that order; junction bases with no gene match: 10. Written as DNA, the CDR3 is TGTGCCAGTAGTATCCTCCCGGGACAGGGGGCGCGTGAGCAGTACTTC. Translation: CASSILPGQGAREQYF.

CDR3 sequence reads: CASSPKAPTYEQYF. In nucleotides, the CDR3 is TGTGCCAGCTCACCCAAGGCCCCTACCTACGAGCAGTACTTC. The gene calls are TRBV18 and TRBJ2-7; no firm D call. Germline CDR1 KGHSH, CDR2 LQKENI. V dropped 3 bases and J dropped 2 bases, with 11 bases sitting between them. CDR3 length equals 14 residues.

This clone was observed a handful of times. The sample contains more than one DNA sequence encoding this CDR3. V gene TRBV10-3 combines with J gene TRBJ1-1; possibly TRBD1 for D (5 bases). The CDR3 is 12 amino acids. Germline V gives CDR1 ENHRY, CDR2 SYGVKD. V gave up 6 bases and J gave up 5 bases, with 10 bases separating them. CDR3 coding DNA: TGTGCCATCAGCCCGGGGGGAACTGAAGCTTTCTTT. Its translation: CAISPGGTEAFF.

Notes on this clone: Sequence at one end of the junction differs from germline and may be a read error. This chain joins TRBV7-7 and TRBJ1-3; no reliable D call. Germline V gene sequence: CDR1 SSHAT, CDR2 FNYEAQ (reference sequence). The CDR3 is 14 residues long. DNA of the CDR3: TGTGCTAGCAGCTTAATCAGCTCTGGAAACACCATATATTTT. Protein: CASSLISSGNTIYF.

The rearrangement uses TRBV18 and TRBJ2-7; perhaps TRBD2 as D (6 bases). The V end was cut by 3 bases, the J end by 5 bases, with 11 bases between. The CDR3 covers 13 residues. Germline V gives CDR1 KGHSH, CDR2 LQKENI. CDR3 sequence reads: CASSPGTQNEQYF. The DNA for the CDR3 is TGTGCCAGCTCACCCGGGACTCAGAACGAGCAGTACTTC.